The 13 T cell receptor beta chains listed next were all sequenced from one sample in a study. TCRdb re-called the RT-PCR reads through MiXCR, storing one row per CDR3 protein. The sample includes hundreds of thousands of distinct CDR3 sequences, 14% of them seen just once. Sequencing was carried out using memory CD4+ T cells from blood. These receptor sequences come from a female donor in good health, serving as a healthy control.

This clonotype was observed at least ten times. CDR3 in amino acids: CASSSGDRIHGYTF. The CDR3 region has the DNA TGTGCCAGCAGCTCGGGTGATAGGATCCATGGCTACACCTTC. The chain couples TRBV7-2 to TRBJ1-2; D unclear. The CDR3 runs 14 residues. V was trimmed by 4 bases and J by 6 bases, leaving 15 bases between them. Germline loops: CDR1 SGHTA, CDR2 FQGNSA. The full variable domain, rest sourced from reference TRBV7-2 and TRBJ1-2, is GAGVSQSPSNKVTEKGKDVELRCDPISGHTALYWYRQSLGQGLEFLIYFQGNSAPDKSGLPSDRFSAERTGGSVSTLTIQRTQQEDSAVYLCASSSGDRIHGYTFGSGTRLTVV.

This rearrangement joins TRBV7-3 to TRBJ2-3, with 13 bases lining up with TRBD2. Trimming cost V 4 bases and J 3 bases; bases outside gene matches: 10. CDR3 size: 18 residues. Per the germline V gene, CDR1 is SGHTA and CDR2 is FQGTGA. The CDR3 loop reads CASSSTSGRAVRTDTQYF. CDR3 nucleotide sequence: TGTGCCAGCAGCTCCACTAGCGGGAGGGCCGTTCGTACAGATACGCAGTATTTT.

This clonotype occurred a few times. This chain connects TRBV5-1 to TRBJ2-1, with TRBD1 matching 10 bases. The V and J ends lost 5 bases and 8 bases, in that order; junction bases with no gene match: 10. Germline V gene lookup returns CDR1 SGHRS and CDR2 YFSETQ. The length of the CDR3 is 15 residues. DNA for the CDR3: TGCGCCAGCAGTTACACCGGGACAGGGGTAGATGAGCAGTTCTTC. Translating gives CASSYTGTGVDEQFF.

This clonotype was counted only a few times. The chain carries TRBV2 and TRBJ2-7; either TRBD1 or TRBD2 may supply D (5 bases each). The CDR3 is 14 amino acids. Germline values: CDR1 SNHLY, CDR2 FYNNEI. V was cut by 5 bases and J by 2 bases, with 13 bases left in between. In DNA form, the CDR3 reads TGTGCCAGCAGTACCGGGACCGCCCCCTACGAGCAGTACTTC. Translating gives CASSTGTAPYEQYF. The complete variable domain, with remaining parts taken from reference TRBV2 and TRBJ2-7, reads EPEVTQTPSHQVTQMGQEVILRCVPISNHLYFYWYRQILGQKVEFLVSFYNNEISEKSEIFDDQFSVERPDGSNFTLKIRSTKLEDSAMYFCASSTGTAPYEQYFGPGTRLTVT.

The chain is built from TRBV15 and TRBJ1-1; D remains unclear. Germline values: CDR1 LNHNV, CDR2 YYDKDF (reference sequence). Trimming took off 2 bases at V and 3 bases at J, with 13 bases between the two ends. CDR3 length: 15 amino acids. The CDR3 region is CATSRSVDGDTEAFF. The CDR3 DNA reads TGTGCCACCAGCAGATCGGTTGACGGAGACACTGAAGCTTTCTTT.

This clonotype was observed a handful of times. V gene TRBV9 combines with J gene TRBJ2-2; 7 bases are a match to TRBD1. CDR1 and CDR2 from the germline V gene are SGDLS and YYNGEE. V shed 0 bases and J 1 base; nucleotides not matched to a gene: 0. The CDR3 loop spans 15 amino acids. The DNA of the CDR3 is TGTGCCAGCAGCGTAGGACAGGGGAACACCGGGGAGCTGTTTTTT. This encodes CASSVGQGNTGELFF. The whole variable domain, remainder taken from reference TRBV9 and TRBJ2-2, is DSGVTQTPKHLITATGQRVTLRCSPRSGDLSVYWYQQSLDQGLQFLIQYYNGEERAKGNILERFSAQQFPDLHSELNLSSLELGDSALYFCASSVGQGNTGELFFGEGSRLTVL.

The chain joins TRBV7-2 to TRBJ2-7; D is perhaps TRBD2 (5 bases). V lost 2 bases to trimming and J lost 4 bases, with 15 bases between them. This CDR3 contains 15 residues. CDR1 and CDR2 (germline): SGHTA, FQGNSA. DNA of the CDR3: TGTGCCAGCAGCTTAAGAGGGCAGGCAGTTTACGAGCAGTACTTC. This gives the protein CASSLRGQAVYEQYF.

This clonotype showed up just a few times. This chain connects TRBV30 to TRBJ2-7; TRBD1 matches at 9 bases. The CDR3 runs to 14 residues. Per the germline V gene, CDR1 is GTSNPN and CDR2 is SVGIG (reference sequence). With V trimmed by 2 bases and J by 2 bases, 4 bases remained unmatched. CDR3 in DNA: TGTGCCTGGAGTTTGGGACAGGGACCCTACGAGCAGTACTTC. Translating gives CAWSLGQGPYEQYF.

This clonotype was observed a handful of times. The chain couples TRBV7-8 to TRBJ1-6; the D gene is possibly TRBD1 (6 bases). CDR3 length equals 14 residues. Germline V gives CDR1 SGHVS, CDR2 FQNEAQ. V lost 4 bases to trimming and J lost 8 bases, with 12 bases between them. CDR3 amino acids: CASSWGQEDSPLHF. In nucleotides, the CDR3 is TGTGCCAGCAGCTGGGGACAAGAGGATTCACCCCTCCACTTT.

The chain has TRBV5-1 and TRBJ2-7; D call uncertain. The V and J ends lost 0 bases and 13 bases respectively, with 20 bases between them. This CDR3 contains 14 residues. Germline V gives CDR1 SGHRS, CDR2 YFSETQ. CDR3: CASSLDVGLSLAYF. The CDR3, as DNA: TGCGCCAGCAGCTTGGACGTTGGGCTAAGTTTGGCATACTTC.

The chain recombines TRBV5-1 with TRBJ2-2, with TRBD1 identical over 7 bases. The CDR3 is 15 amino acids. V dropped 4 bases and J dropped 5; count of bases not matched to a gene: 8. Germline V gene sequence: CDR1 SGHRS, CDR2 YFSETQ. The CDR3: CASSLDRPGTGELFF. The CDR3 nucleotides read TGCGCCAGCAGCCTGGACAGGCCAGGAACCGGGGAGCTGTTTTTT.

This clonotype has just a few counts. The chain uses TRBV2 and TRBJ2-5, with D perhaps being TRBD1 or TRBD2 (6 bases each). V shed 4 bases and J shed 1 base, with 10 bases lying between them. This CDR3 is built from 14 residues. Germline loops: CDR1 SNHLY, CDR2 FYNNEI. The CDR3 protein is CASSVRGAQETQYF. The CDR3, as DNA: TGTGCCAGCAGTGTTAGGGGGGCCCAAGAGACCCAGTACTTC.

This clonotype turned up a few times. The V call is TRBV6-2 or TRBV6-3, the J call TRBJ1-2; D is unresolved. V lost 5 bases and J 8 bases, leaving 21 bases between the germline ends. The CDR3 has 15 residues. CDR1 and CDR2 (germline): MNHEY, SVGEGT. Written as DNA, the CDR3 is TGTGCCAGCAGTCCCGGGGAGGAAAACACCTTCGGCTACACCTTC. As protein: CASSPGEENTFGYTF.